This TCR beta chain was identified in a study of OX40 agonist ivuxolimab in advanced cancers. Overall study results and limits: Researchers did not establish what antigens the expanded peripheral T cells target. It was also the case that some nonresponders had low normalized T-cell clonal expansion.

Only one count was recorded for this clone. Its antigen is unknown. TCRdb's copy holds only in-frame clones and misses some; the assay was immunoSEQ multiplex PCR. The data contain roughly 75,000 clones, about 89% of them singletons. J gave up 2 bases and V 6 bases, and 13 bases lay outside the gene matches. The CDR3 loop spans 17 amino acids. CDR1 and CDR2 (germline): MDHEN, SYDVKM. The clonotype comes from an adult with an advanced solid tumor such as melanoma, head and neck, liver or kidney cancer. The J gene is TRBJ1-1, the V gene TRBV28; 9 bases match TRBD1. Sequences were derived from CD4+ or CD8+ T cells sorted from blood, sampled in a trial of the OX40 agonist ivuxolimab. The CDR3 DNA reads TGTGCCAGCAGGGAGAACAGGGGGCTTGTCAAAAACACTGAAGCTTTCTTT. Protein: CASRENRGLVKNTEAFF.